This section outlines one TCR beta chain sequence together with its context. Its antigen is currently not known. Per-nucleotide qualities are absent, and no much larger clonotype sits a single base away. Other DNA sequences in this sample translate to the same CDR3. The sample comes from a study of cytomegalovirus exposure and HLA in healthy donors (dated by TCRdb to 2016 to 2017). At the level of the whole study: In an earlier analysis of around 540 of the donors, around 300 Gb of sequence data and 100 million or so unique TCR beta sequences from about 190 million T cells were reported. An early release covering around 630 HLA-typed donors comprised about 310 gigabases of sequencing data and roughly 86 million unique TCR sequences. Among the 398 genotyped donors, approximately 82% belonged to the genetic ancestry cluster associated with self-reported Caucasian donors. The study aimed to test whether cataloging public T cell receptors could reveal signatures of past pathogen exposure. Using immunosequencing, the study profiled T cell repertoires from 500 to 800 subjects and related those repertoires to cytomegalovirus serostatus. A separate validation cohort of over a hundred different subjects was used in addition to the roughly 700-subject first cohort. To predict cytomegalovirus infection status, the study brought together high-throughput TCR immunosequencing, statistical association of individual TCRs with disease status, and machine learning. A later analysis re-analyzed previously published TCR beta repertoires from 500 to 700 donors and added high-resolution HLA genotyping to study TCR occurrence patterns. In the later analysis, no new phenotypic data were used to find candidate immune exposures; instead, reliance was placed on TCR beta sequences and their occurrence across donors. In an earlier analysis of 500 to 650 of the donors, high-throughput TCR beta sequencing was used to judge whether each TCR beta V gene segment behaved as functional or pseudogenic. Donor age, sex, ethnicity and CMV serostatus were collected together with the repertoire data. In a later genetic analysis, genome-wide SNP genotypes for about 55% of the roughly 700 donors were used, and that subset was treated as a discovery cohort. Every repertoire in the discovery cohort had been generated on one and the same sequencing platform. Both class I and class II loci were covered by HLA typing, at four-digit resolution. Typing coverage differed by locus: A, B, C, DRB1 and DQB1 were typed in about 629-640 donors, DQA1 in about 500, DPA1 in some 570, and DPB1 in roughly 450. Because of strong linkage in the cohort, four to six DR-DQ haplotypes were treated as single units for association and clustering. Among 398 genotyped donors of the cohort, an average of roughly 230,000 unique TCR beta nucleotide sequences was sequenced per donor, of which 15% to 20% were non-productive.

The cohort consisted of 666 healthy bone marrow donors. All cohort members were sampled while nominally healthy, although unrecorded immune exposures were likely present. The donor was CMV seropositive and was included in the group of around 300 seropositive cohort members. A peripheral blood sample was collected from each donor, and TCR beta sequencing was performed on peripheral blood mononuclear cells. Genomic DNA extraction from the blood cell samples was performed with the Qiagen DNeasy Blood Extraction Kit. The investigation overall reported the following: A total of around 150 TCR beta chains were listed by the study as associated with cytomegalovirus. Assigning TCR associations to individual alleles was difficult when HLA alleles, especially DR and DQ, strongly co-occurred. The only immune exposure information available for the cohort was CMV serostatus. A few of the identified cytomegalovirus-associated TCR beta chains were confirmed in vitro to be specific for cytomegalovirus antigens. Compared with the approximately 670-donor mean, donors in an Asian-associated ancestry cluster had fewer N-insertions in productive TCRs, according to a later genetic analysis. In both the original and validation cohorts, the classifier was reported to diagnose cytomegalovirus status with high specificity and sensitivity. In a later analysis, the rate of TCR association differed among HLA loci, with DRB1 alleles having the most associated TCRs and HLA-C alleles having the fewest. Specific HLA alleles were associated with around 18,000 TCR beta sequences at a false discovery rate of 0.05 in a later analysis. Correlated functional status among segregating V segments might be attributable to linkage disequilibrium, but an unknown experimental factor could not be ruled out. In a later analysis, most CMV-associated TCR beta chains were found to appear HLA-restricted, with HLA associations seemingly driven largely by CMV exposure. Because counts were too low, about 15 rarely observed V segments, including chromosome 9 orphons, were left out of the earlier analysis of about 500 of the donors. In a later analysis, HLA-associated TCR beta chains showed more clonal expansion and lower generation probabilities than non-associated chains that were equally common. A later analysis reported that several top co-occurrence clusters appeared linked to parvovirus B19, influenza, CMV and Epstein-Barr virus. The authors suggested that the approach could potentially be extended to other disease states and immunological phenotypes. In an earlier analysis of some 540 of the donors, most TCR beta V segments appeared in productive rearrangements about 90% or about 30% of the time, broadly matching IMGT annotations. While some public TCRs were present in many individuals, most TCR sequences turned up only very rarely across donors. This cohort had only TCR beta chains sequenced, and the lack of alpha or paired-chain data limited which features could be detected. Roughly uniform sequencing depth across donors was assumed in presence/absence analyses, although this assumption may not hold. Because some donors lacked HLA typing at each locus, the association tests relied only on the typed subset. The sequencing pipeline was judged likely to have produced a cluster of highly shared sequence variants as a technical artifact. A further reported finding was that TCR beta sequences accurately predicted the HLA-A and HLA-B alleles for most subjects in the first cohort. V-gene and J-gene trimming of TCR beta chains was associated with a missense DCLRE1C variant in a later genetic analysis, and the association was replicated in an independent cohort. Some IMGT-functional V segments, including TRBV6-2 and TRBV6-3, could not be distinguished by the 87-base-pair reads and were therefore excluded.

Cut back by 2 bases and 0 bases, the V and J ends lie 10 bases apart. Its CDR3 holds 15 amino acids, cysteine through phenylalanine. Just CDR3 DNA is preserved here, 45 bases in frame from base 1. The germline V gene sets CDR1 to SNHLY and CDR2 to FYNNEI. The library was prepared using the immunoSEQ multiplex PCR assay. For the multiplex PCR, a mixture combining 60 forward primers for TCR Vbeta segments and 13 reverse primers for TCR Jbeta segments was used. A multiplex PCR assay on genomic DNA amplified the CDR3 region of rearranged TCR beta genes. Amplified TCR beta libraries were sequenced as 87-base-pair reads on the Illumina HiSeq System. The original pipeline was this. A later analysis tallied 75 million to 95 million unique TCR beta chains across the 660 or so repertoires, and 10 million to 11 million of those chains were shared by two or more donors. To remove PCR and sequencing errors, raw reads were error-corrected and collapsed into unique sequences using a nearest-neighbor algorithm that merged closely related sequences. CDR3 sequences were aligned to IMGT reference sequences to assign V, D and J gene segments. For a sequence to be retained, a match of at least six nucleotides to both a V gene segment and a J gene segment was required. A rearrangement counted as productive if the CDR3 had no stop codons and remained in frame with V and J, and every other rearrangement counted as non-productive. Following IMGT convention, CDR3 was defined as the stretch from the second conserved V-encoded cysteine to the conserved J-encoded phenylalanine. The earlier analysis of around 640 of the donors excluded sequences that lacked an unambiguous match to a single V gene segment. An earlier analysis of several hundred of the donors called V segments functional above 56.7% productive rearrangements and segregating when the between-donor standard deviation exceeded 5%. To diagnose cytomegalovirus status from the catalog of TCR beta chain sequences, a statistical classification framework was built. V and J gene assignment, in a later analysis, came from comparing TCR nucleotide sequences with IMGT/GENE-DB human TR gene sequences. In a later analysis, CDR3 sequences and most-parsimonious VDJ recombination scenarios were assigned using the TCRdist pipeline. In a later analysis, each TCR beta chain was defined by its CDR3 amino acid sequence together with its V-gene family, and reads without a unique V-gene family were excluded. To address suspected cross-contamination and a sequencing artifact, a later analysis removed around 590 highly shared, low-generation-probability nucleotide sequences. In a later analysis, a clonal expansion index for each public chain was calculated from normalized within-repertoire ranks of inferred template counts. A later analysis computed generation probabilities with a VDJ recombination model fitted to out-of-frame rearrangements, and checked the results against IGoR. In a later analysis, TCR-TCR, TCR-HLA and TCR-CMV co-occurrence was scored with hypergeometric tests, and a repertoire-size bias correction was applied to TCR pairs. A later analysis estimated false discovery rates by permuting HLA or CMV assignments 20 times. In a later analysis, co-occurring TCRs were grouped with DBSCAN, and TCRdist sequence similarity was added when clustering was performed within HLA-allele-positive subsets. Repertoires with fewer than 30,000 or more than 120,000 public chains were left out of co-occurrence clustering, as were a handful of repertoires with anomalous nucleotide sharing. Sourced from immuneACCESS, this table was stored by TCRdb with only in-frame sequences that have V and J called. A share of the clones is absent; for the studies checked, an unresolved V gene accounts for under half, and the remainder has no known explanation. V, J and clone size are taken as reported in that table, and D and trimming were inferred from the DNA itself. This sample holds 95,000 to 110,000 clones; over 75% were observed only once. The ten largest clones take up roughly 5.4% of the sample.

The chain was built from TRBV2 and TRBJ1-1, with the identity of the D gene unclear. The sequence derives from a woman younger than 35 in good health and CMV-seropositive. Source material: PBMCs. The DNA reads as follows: TGTGCCAGCAGTGAATCTCGGAGCTTGAACACTGAAGCTTTCTTT. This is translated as CASSESRSLNTEAFF.